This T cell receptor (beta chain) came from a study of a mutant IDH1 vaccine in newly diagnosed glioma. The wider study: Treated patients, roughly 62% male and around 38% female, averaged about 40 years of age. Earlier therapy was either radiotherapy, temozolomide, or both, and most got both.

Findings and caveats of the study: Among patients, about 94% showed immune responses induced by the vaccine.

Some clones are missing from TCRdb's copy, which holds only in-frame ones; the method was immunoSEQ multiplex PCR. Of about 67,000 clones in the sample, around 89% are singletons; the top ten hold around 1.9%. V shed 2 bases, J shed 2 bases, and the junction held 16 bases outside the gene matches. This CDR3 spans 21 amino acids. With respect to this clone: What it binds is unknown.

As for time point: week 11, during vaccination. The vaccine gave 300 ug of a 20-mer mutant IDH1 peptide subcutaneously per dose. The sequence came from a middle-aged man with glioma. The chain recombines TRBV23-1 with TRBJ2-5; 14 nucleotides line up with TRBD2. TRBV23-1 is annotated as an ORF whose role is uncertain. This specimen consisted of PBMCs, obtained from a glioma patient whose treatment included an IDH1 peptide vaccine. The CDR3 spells CASSQPRLAGGPASRQETQYF. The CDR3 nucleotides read TGCGCCAGCAGTCAACCTCGACTAGCGGGGGGGCCTGCCTCACGACAAGAGACCCAGTACTTC.